Listed below are T cell receptor beta chains from one sample, sequenced in a study of Ad26.COV2.S vaccination and SARS-CoV-2 variants. This table comes from immunoSEQ multiplex PCR, and its TCRdb copy is limited to in-frame clones, with some not included. The data contain some 300,000 clones, 70% to 90% of them singletons. Sequences were derived from peripheral blood, sampled in a trial of Ad26.COV2.S vaccine versus placebo. The receptors shown here come from a person between 18 and 59 years old who received the Ad26.COV2.S COVID-19 vaccine or a placebo. Each CDR3 is given with its conserved first and last residue. A D gene is named only where the DNA matches it firmly. Clone size is not always given. Where it is, it says once, few, many or a class for expanded clones.

cdr3_aa cdr3_nt j_call v_call cdr3_length clone_size d_call
CASSPTPDPYNEQFF TGTGCCAGCAGCCCTACTCCGGACCCCTACAATGAGCAGTTCTTC TRBJ2-1 TRBV6-4 15 few NA
CASSFLRGIDYGYTF TGTGCCAGCAGCTTCCTGAGGGGGATCGACTATGGCTACACCTTC TRBJ1-2 TRBV9 15 NA NA
CATRFLGGSGSYEQYF TGTGCCACCAGGTTCTTAGGCGGGAGCGGCTCCTACGAGCAGTACTTC TRBJ2-7 TRBV15 16 NA TRBD2
CASSSQYSNQPQHF TGTGCCAGCAGCTCCCAATATAGCAATCAGCCCCAGCATTTT TRBJ1-5 TRBV7-9 14 NA NA
CAISFRGYEQYF TGTGCCATCAGCTTCCGGGGCTACGAGCAGTACTTC TRBJ2-7 TRBV10-3 12 NA NA
CASSRATGAGELFF TGTGCCAGCTCACGTGCAACAGGGGCCGGGGAGCTGTTTTTT TRBJ2-2 TRBV18 14 NA TRBD1
CAISAFGTGAYEQYF TGTGCCATCAGTGCGTTCGGGACAGGGGCCTACGAGCAGTACTTC TRBJ2-7 TRBV10-3 15 once TRBD1
CASSKRDREGYTF TGTGCCAGTAGTAAACGGGACCGAGAGGGCTACACCTTC TRBJ1-2 TRBV19 13 NA NA
CASSLTGGLVQPQHF TGTGCCAGCAGTCTCACAGGGGGCCTTGTTCAGCCCCAGCATTTT TRBJ1-5 TRBV28 15 NA TRBD1
CASSQEGLVDRGRGIYGYTF TGCGCCAGCAGCCAAGAAGGCCTCGTGGACAGGGGAAGAGGAATCTATGGCTACACCTTC TRBJ1-2 TRBV4-1 20 NA TRBD1
CASSQEGANEKLFF TGTGCCAGCAGCCAAGAGGGGGCTAATGAAAAACTGTTTTTT TRBJ1-4 TRBV3-1/TRBV3-2 14 NA NA
CASSLFTGGEQYF TGTGCCAGCAGCCTGTTTACAGGGGGCGAGCAGTACTTC TRBJ2-7 TRBV3-1/TRBV3-2 13 NA TRBD1
CASSLAGPYEQYF TGTGCCAGCAGCCTCGCGGGACCCTACGAGCAGTACTTC TRBJ2-7 TRBV12-3/TRBV12-4 13 NA NA
CAWSTGFDYGYTF TGTGCCTGGAGCACAGGGTTTGACTATGGCTACACCTTC TRBJ1-2 TRBV30 13 NA NA
CASSLAAQGATMNTEAFF TGTGCCAGCAGCTTAGCCGCGCAGGGCGCTACGATGAACACTGAAGCTTTCTTT TRBJ1-1 TRBV7-6 18 NA NA
CASSLLQGHEQYF TGTGCCAGCAGCTTACTCCAGGGGCACGAGCAGTACTTC TRBJ2-7 TRBV5-5 13 once NA
CASSIGGAQPQHF TGTGCCAGTAGTATCGGGGGGGCCCAGCCCCAGCATTTT TRBJ1-5 TRBV19 13 NA NA
CASRLVDISDTQYF TGCGCCAGCCGACTAGTGGATATTTCAGATACGCAGTATTTT TRBJ2-3 TRBV5-1 14 NA NA
CASSVTGTAAGTEAFF TGTGCCAGCAGTGTCACCGGGACAGCCGCGGGCACTGAAGCTTTCTTT TRBJ1-1 TRBV6-1 16 NA TRBD1
CASSLMGQENEKLFF TGTGCCAGCAGCTTGATGGGACAAGAAAATGAAAAACTGTTTTTT TRBJ1-4 TRBV5-4 15 NA NA
CASSIDGDRNNSPLHF TGTGCCAGTAGTATAGACGGGGACAGGAATAATTCACCCCTCCACTTT TRBJ1-6 TRBV19 16 NA TRBD1
CASSFLGGDGYTF TGCGCCAGCAGCTTTTTGGGGGGCGATGGCTACACCTTC TRBJ1-2 TRBV5-1 13 NA NA
CASSPRAEPPYEQYF TGTGCCAGCAGCCCAAGGGCCGAACCCCCCTACGAGCAGTACTTC TRBJ2-7 TRBV5-4 15 NA NA
CAIRQNYGYTF TGTGCCATCCGACAGAACTATGGCTACACCTTC TRBJ1-2 TRBV14 11 NA NA
CASSSTGVADTQYF TGTGCCAGCAGCTCGACAGGGGTAGCAGATACGCAGTATTTT TRBJ2-3 TRBV5-6 14 NA TRBD1
CASSVAGDNSPLHF TGTGCCAGCAGCGTAGCCGGGGATAATTCACCCCTCCACTTT TRBJ1-6 TRBV9 14 NA NA
CASSPETGLNTEAFF TGTGCCAGCAGTCCGGAGACAGGGCTGAACACTGAAGCTTTCTTT TRBJ1-1 TRBV28 15 NA TRBD1
CASSLTGFRSPLHF TGTGCCAGCAGTTTAACAGGCTTCCGTTCACCCCTCCACTTT TRBJ1-6 TRBV27 14 NA NA
CASNLATSTDTQYF TGTGCCAGCAACCTAGCGACTAGCACAGATACGCAGTATTTT TRBJ2-3 TRBV7-9 14 NA NA
CASSLFRVGNTIYF TGTGCCAGCAGTTTGTTCCGGGTTGGAAACACCATATATTTT TRBJ1-3 TRBV28 14 NA NA
CASSTTGVGYTF TGTGCCAGCAGCACCACAGGGGTCGGCTACACCTTC TRBJ1-2 TRBV28 12 NA TRBD1
CATSDPGLAGMNTGELFF TGTGCCACCAGTGACCCCGGACTAGCGGGCATGAACACCGGGGAGCTGTTTTTT TRBJ2-2 TRBV24-1 18 NA TRBD2
CASIFSVGQGYYEQYF TGTGCCAGCATCTTTTCCGTTGGACAGGGCTACTACGAGCAGTACTTC TRBJ2-7 TRBV28 16 NA TRBD1
CASSLVPSGGRSTDTQYF TGTGCCAGCAGCTTGGTCCCTAGCGGGGGCCGGAGCACAGATACGCAGTATTTT TRBJ2-3 TRBV5-4 18 NA TRBD2
CASSEYNVGTEAFF TGTGCCAGCAGTGAATACAACGTTGGGACGGAAGCTTTCTTT TRBJ1-1 TRBV25-1 14 NA NA
CASSYSSSGHKNIQYF TGTGCCAGCAGTTACTCGAGTAGTGGTCACAAAAACATTCAGTACTTC TRBJ2-4 TRBV6-2/TRBV6-3 16 NA NA
CASSQEIGSGGPLWTDTQYF TGTGCCAGCAGCCAAGAAATCGGGAGCGGGGGGCCCTTGTGGACAGATACGCAGTATTTT TRBJ2-3 TRBV3-1/TRBV3-2 20 NA TRBD2
CASRLAGANNEQFF TGCGCCAGCAGACTAGCGGGGGCCAACAATGAGCAGTTCTTC TRBJ2-1 TRBV5-1 14 NA TRBD2
CASSLGSGGEETQYF TGTGCCAGCAGCTTAGGTAGCGGGGGGGAAGAGACCCAGTACTTC TRBJ2-5 TRBV7-9 15 NA TRBD2
CAISEEKARTYEQYF TGTGCCATCAGTGAGGAGAAGGCTAGAACCTACGAGCAGTACTTC TRBJ2-7 TRBV10-3 15 NA NA
CASSFEGVRNQPQHF TGTGCCAGCAGTTTCGAGGGGGTTCGCAATCAGCCCCAGCATTTT TRBJ1-5 TRBV28 15 few NA
CASSALNWGTEAFF TGTGCCAGCAGCGCCCTAAACTGGGGCACTGAAGCTTTCTTT TRBJ1-1 TRBV5-6 14 NA NA
CASSPEGEQYF TGTGCCAGCTCACCAGAAGGCGAGCAGTACTTC TRBJ2-7 TRBV18 11 NA NA
CASRPGQGSGELFF TGTGCCAGTAGGCCGGGACAGGGATCCGGGGAGCTGTTTTTT TRBJ2-2 TRBV19 14 few TRBD1
CASQILRGKANTGELFF TGCGCCAGCCAAATCCTCAGGGGGAAGGCGAACACCGGGGAGCTGTTTTTT TRBJ2-2 TRBV5-1 17 NA TRBD1
CASSPVTSGDEQYF TGTGCCAGCTCCCCCGTTACCTCGGGCGACGAGCAGTACTTC TRBJ2-7 TRBV18 14 NA NA
CSASVNEQFF TGCAGTGCTAGCGTAAATGAGCAGTTCTTC TRBJ2-1 TRBV20-1 10 NA NA
CASSQDLNTEAFF TGTGCCAGCAGCCAAGACTTGAACACTGAAGCTTTCTTT TRBJ1-1 TRBV14 13 NA NA
CASSGEQGTNEQFF TGTGCCAGCAGTGGGGAACAGGGGACGAATGAGCAGTTCTTC TRBJ2-1 TRBV6-4 14 NA TRBD1
CATSDLISSGSTDTQYF TGTGCCACCAGTGATTTGATTTCTAGCGGTAGCACAGATACGCAGTATTTT TRBJ2-3 TRBV24-1 17 NA TRBD2
CASRNRTGNSNQPQHF TGTGCCAGTAGAAATAGGACAGGGAATAGCAATCAGCCCCAGCATTTT TRBJ1-5 TRBV19 16 NA TRBD1
CASSEGSKSNQPQHF TGTGCCAGCTCCGAGGGGTCTAAGAGCAATCAGCCCCAGCATTTT TRBJ1-5 TRBV18 15 NA NA
CATSLTESSGNTIYF TGTGCCACCAGCCTGACAGAGAGCTCTGGAAACACCATATATTTT TRBJ1-3 TRBV15 15 NA NA
CASSLGQQDQPQHF TGTGCCAGCAGTTTGGGACAGCAAGATCAGCCCCAGCATTTT TRBJ1-5 TRBV7-9 14 few TRBD1
CASSSLTGGQETQYF TGCGCCAGCAGCTCGCTGACAGGAGGACAAGAGACCCAGTACTTC TRBJ2-5 TRBV5-1 15 NA NA
CASSSLVGQVFNQPQHF TGTGCCAGCAGTTCCCTAGTGGGACAGGTCTTCAATCAGCCCCAGCATTTT TRBJ1-5 TRBV27 17 NA TRBD1